A single sample is the source of the 32 T cell receptor beta chains below, sequenced in a study of CD8 T cells in ankylosing spondylitis. TCRdb recomputed calls from the 5' RACE reads with MiXCR, one row per CDR3 protein. In the table there are 200,000 to 250,000 distinct CDR3 sequences, 8% to 11% of which are singletons. The sequenced sample consisted of blood, either unsorted or a sorted T cell fraction (not recorded which). These receptors were collected from a male donor with ankylosing spondylitis or in good health (not recorded which).

This clonotype was counted many times. The chain has TRBV20-1 and TRBJ2-1; 7 nucleotides line up with TRBD2. From germline, CDR1 is DFQATT and CDR2 SNEGSKA (reference sequence). The CDR3 totals 13 residues. Losses at the gene ends were 6 bases for V and 9 bases for J; bases not matched to a gene: 11. CDR3 in amino acids: CSAWGAAGFEQFF. In nucleotides, the CDR3 is TGCAGTGCCTGGGGAGCAGCGGGGTTTGAGCAGTTCTTC.

Ten or more counts support this clonotype. This chain joins TRBV20-1 and TRBJ2-3; 10 nucleotides match TRBD2. Unmatched junction bases numbered 9, after V lost 3 bases and J lost 6 bases. The length of the CDR3 is 15 residues. Germline-derived CDR1 and CDR2 are DFQATT and SNEGSKA (reference sequence). CDR3 region: CSASPSGGAWDTQYF. The CDR3 DNA reads TGCAGTGCTAGTCCCAGCGGGGGGGCTTGGGATACGCAGTATTTT.

There are many counts of this clonotype. V and J are TRBV5-1 and TRBJ2-5; TRBD2 matches 9 bases. J gave up 2 bases and V 3 bases, and 2 bases lay outside the gene matches. The CDR3 extends over 14 amino acids. Germline V gene data show CDR1 as SGHRS and CDR2 as YFSETQ. This CDR3 is CASSSTSGQETQYF. The CDR3 DNA reads as TGCGCCAGCAGCTCGACTAGCGGACAAGAGACCCAGTACTTC.

This clonotype was counted a few times. The gene calls are TRBV2 and TRBJ2-2, with 9 bases fitting TRBD2. Germline V gene sequence: CDR1 SNHLY, CDR2 FYNNEI. The CDR3 has 17 residues. V gave up 8 bases and J gave up 4 bases; unmatched junction bases: 14. For the CDR3, the DNA is TGTGCCAGCCGCATTTCTCGCGGGGGGGCAGGCACCGGGGAGCTGTTTTTT. It translates to CASRISRGGAGTGELFF.

The chain joins TRBV19 to TRBJ2-5; D is perhaps TRBD1 (5 bases). This CDR3 is 16 amino acids long. The germline V gene has CDR1 LNHDA and CDR2 SQIVND (reference sequence). V shed 4 bases and J shed 0 bases, with 15 bases lying between them. The CDR3 spells CASSTVGQTYQETQYF. In DNA form, the CDR3 reads TGTGCCAGTAGTACCGTCGGACAAACGTACCAAGAGACCCAGTACTTC.

This clonotype was counted between two and nine times. V usage is TRBV6-1 and J usage is TRBJ2-7, with 9 bases fitting TRBD2. Trimming at V came to 1 base and at J to 2 bases, leaving 3 bases not matched to a gene. The CDR3 totals 15 residues. Germline V gives CDR1 MNHNS, CDR2 SASEGT. This chain's CDR3 is CASSEVRGGTYEQYF. Here the CDR3 DNA reads TGTGCCAGCAGTGAAGTGCGGGGGGGAACCTACGAGCAGTACTTC.

The chain is built from TRBV20-1 and TRBJ1-1; no reliable D call. The germline CDR1 and CDR2 sequences are DFQATT and SNEGSKA (reference sequence). The CDR3 length is 14 residues. V was shortened by 3 bases and J by 0 bases, with 11 bases between the two germline ends. The CDR3 nucleotides read TGCAGTGCTAGGAGGTCAGCGATGAACACTGAAGCTTTCTTT. It translates to CSARRSAMNTEAFF.

At least ten counts were recorded for this clonotype. The V call is TRBV12-3 or TRBV12-4, the J call TRBJ2-3, with 9 bases identical to TRBD2. The CDR3 length is 17 residues. The trim removed 1 base at V and 2 bases at J, leaving 7 bases unmatched. The CDR3 coding sequence is TGTGCCAGCAGTTTAGGAGTGGCGGGGGGGCTCACAGATACGCAGTATTTT. Translation: CASSLGVAGGLTDTQYF.

This clonotype was seen only a few times. The V and J genes are TRBV11-2 and TRBJ2-2, with TRBD1 matching 7 bases. The germline V gene has CDR1 SGHAT and CDR2 FQNNGV. The CDR3 consists of 15 residues. The trim removed 5 bases at V and 1 base at J, leaving 4 bases unmatched. The CDR3 region is CASSRTGGNTGELFF. The CDR3 DNA is TGTGCCAGCAGCCGGACAGGAGGGAACACCGGGGAGCTGTTTTTT.

This clonotype occurred many times. The chain uses TRBV7-9 and TRBJ2-3, with 12 bases identical to TRBD2. CDR3 size: 16 residues. Germline CDR1 is SEHNR and CDR2 is FQNEAQ (reference sequence). V was pared by 4 bases and J by 6 bases, with 8 bases of the junction left unmatched. CDR3 sequence: CASSSPSSGGEDTQYF. The CDR3 DNA is TGTGCCAGCAGCTCCCCCTCTAGCGGGGGGGAGGATACGCAGTATTTT.

This rearrangement joins TRBV6-1 to TRBJ1-5, with no clear D. V was pared by 2 bases and J by 5 bases, with 10 bases between. This CDR3 contains 14 residues. CDR1 and CDR2 from the germline V gene are MNHNS and SASEGT. CDR3 protein: CASSESRVDQPQHF. The CDR3 DNA sequence: TGTGCCAGCAGTGAATCTCGGGTGGATCAGCCCCAGCATTTT.

This clonotype was seen many times. V and J are TRBV29-1 and TRBJ2-1, with D possibly matching TRBD1 (5 bases). Germline-derived CDR1 and CDR2 are SQVTM and ANQGSEA. The CDR3 length is 12 residues. V lost 5 bases and J lost 3, with 8 bases in between. The CDR3: CSVYDSYNEQFF. The DNA of the CDR3 is TGCAGCGTTTACGACAGCTACAATGAGCAGTTCTTC.

This clonotype occurred many times. An end of the junction does not agree with germline; a read error may underlie this. This rearrangement joins TRBV5-1 to TRBJ2-7; 8 bases are a match to TRBD2. Germline-derived CDR1 and CDR2 are SGHRS and YFSETQ. The CDR3 spans 15 residues. The CDR3 spells CASSLGSGVSYKQYF. In DNA, the CDR3 is TGCGCCAGCAGCTTGGGTAGCGGGGTCTCCTACAAGCAGTACTTC.

This clonotype has at least ten counts. This rearrangement joins TRBV5-1 to TRBJ1-3; no definite D call. CDR1 SGHRS and CDR2 YFSETQ come from the germline V gene. The V end lost 2 bases, the J end lost 5 bases, and 11 bases lay between the germline ends. The CDR3 length is 14 residues. This CDR3 is CASSFDQARNTIYF. The CDR3 DNA is TGCGCCAGCAGCTTTGACCAAGCCCGAAACACCATATATTTT.

This clonotype was picked up many times. This chain joins TRBV7-6 and TRBJ2-2, with D possibly matching TRBD2 (7 bases). The CDR3 length is 19 residues. Germline V gene sequence: CDR1 SGHVS, CDR2 FNYEAQ. Trimming left V 0 bases short and J 0 bases short, with 17 bases between. The CDR3 DNA reads as TGTGCCAGCAGCTTAGCACCTGCTGGCGGGGGCTCGAACACCGGGGAGCTGTTTTTT. This encodes CASSLAPAGGGSNTGELFF. The entire variable domain, with the rest obtained from reference TRBV7-6 and TRBJ2-2, is as follows: GAGVSQSPRYKVTKRGQDVALRCDPISGHVSLYWYRQALGQGPEFLTYFNYEAQQDKSGLPNDRFSAERPEGSISTLTIQRTEQRDSAMYRCASSLAPAGGGSNTGELFFGEGSRLTVL.

This clonotype was recorded a few times. Written as DNA, the CDR3 is TGCAGTGCTAGTCCAGCCTCCTATGGCTACACCTTC. Translation gives CSASPASYGYTF. The chain uses TRBV20-1 and TRBJ1-2, with D unresolved. Germline CDR1 reads DFQATT; CDR2 reads SNEGSKA (reference sequence). CDR3 size: 12 residues. V lost 3 bases, J lost 4 bases, and 9 bases lay in between.

This chain links TRBV5-1 with TRBJ1-4, with D maybe TRBD1 (5 bases). The CDR3 length is 15 residues. Trimming stripped 4 bases from V and 0 bases from J, with 10 bases between. CDR1 is SGHRS, CDR2 YFSETQ, per germline. The CDR3 reads CASSTGQSTNEKLFF. The CDR3 DNA is TGCGCCAGCAGCACCGGACAATCAACTAATGAAAAACTGTTTTTT.

Worth noting for this clonotype: This clone may be a read error of a much larger clone one base away. The V gene is TRBV28, the J gene TRBJ1-2, with D unclear. Trimming cost V 3 bases and J 5 bases, with 13 bases left between them. The CDR3 is 14 residues long. Germline V gives CDR1 MDHEN, CDR2 SYDVKM. CDR3 bases: TGTGCCAGCAGTTTGGAGGGCAACGGGTATGGCTACACCTTC. Its translation: CASSLEGNGYGYTF.

This clonotype was detected a few times. The chain's CDR3 is CASSLALGRLSGEKLFF. The CDR3 nucleotides read TGTGCCAGCAGTTTAGCGCTCGGTAGGCTCTCCGGGGAAAAACTGTTTTTT. V is TRBV12-3 or TRBV12-4 and J is TRBJ1-4; no firm D call. With 0 bases removed from V and 8 bases from J, the gap between germline ends came to 19 bases. The CDR3 runs 17 residues.

This clonotype came up many times. The rearrangement uses TRBV20-1 and TRBJ1-3; D is unclear. Trimming took off 0 bases at V and 5 bases at J, with 23 bases between the two ends. The germline V gene encodes CDR1 DFQATT and CDR2 SNEGSKA (reference sequence). This CDR3 region has 18 residues. CDR3 nucleotides: TGCAGTGCTAGAGAACTCGGAGTTGACACCCCATTAAGAAACACCATATATTTT. Protein: CSARELGVDTPLRNTIYF.

This clonotype was recorded at least ten times. V gene TRBV5-1 combines with J gene TRBJ2-2; 8 bases map to TRBD2. CDR3 size: 16 residues. Germline trimming cut 6 bases from V and 4 bases from J; bases unmatched to any gene: 11. From germline, CDR1 is SGHRS and CDR2 YFSETQ. The CDR3 region has the DNA TGCGCCAGCAAGGGGGGACTAGAAAAAACCACCGGGGAGCTGTTTTTT. It is translated as CASKGGLEKTTGELFF.

This clonotype occurred a few times. V usage is TRBV19 and J usage is TRBJ1-5, with TRBD1 as a possible D gene (6 bases). Germline CDR1 LNHDA, CDR2 SQIVND (reference sequence). V dropped 6 bases and J dropped 3 bases, with 18 bases sitting between them. The CDR3 is 16 residues long. CDR3 nucleotides: TGTGCCAGTAGCACGGGACGGACAGTCTCCAATCAGCCCCAGCATTTT. It is translated as CASSTGRTVSNQPQHF.

This clonotype appeared a few times. The rearrangement joins TRBV7-2 to TRBJ1-1; D not resolved. The V end was cut by 0 bases, the J end by 1 base, with 9 bases between. Looked up from germline, CDR1 is SGHTA and CDR2 is FQGNSA. The CDR3 contains 15 residues. The CDR3 DNA follows: TGTGCCAGCAGCTTAGCGATTAGAGCGAACACTGAAGCTTTCTTT. Residues: CASSLAIRANTEAFF.

The rearrangement links TRBV20-1 to TRBJ1-1; TRBD1 agrees at 7 bases. Germline loops: CDR1 DFQATT, CDR2 SNEGSKA (reference sequence). V gave up 6 bases and J gave up 1 base; unmatched junction bases: 8. The CDR3 covers 14 residues. CDR3 protein: CSAYRQGSNTEAFF. CDR3 in DNA: TGCAGTGCGTATCGACAGGGATCGAACACTGAAGCTTTCTTT.

This clonotype was detected many times. The genes are TRBV12-3 or TRBV12-4 and TRBJ1-1; D remains ambiguous. V gave up 3 bases and J gave up 4 bases, with 9 bases separating them. The CDR3 length is 13 residues. As DNA, the CDR3 is TGTGCCAGCAGTTTTTGGGGAGGCACTGAAGCTTTCTTT. Translated, it gives CASSFWGGTEAFF.

This clonotype appeared many times. The J gene is TRBJ2-5, the V gene TRBV7-9; D is ambiguous. This CDR3 contains 14 residues. Trimming shortened V by 1 base and J by 3 bases, and 9 bases separated the two germline ends. Germline V gives CDR1 SEHNR, CDR2 FQNEAQ (reference sequence). In nucleotides, the CDR3 is TGTGCCAGCAGCTTAGGACGCCTAAAAGAGACCCAGTACTTC. It yields the protein CASSLGRLKETQYF.

This clonotype came up many times. This sequence joins TRBV3-1 and TRBJ2-3; tentative D call: TRBD2 (6 bases). V was cut by 3 bases and J by 3 bases, with 13 bases left in between. The CDR3 runs 15 residues. Germline CDR1 LGHDT, CDR2 YNNKEL (reference sequence). CDR3 coding DNA: TGTGCCAGCAGCCATAGTCCCGGGGGTACAGATACGCAGTATTTT. Its protein product is CASSHSPGGTDTQYF.

This clonotype was recorded at least ten times. J is TRBJ2-3 and V is TRBV29-1, with D uncertain. Germline loops: CDR1 SQVTM, CDR2 ANQGSEA. With 3 bases removed from V and 4 bases from J, the gap between germline ends came to 5 bases. CDR3 size: 11 residues. The CDR3 DNA follows: TGCAGCGTTGACGGCCCAGATACGCAGTATTTT. It codes for CSVDGPDTQYF.

The rearrangement joins TRBV7-2 to TRBJ2-7; 9 bases map to TRBD2. This CDR3 contains 13 residues. Per germline, CDR1 SGHTA and CDR2 FQGNSA. V lost 1 base to trimming and J lost 6 bases; unmatched junction nucleotides: 1. In nucleotides, the CDR3 is TGTGCCAGCAGCTTAGAGCGGGGGGTCGAGCAGTACTTC. Protein sequence: CASSLERGVEQYF.

This clonotype was recorded at least ten times. V gene TRBV28 combines with J gene TRBJ2-7; TRBD2 matches at 9 bases. V dropped 6 bases and J dropped 2; count of bases not matched to a gene: 14. This CDR3 contains 17 residues. The germline gives CDR1 MDHEN, CDR2 SYDVKM. CDR3 DNA: TGTGCCAGCAGCCCCCCTGGGGCGGGGGGGATACCCTACGAGCAGTACTTC. Translating it yields CASSPPGAGGIPYEQYF.

This clonotype was seen ten or more times. This chain joins TRBV12-3 or TRBV12-4 and TRBJ2-1, with D possibly TRBD2 on 7 matching bases. The CDR3 spans 14 residues. Trimming shortened V by 6 bases and J by 6 bases, and 15 bases separated the two germline ends. The CDR3 loop reads CASSSLGGLNEQFF. The CDR3 bases are TGTGCCAGCAGCTCCCTGGGGGGGCTCAATGAGCAGTTCTTC.

This clonotype was observed a handful of times. This chain joins TRBV7-3 and TRBJ2-2, with D possibly matching TRBD2 (6 bases). The V gene lost 9 bases and the J gene lost 8 bases, with 19 bases spanning the gap. This CDR3 has 14 residues. Per germline, CDR1 SGHTA and CDR2 FQGTGA. The CDR3 DNA reads TGTGCCAGTTCGCGGGGCGGACTGGGAGGGGAGCTGTTTTTT. As protein: CASSRGGLGGELFF.